What follows describes a single TCR beta chain. The target of this receptor is not known. Base-call qualities are not available, and no considerably larger clone is one nucleotide away. A single peripheral blood draw of approximately 110 mL on average was collected from each donor into heparinised tubes. Naive, central memory, regulatory and stem cell-like memory CD4+ T cells were sorted on a BD FACSAria II using a panel including CD45RO, CCR7, CD25, CD127, CD95 and CD27. Every sorted population had a purity above 98%. PBMCs were isolated immediately by Lymphoprep density gradient centrifugation and stained directly without culture. So that batch effects would be minimized, each experiment stained and sorted samples in pairs, pairing one healthy donor with one patient. The data are from a study of beta chain features in type 1 diabetes (dated by TCRdb to between 2017 and 2018). A note on the overall study: Mean age, gender distribution, total cell number and subset yield did not differ between patients and healthy donors. The study compared the TCRB repertoires of sorted circulating CD4+ T cell subsets in recently diagnosed type 1 diabetes patients with those in matched healthy donors. Regulatory and stem cell-like memory subsets were isolated from only 8 patients and about eight healthy donors, whereas naive and central memory subsets came from all 30 or so donors. A total of over 90,000,000 sorted cells were examined across all samples, and a strong correlation was observed between cell number per subset and RNA yield.

Including cysteine and phenylalanine, the CDR3 has 17 amino acids. CDR3 DNA is the only sequence kept; it has 51 bases, read in frame from the first base. Trimming accounts for 0 bases at V and 5 bases at J, while the number of junction bases matched to no gene is 12. CDR1 is given as SGDLS and CDR2 as YYNGEE, both from the germline V gene. The High Capacity cDNA Reverse Transcription Kit was used to reverse transcribe all of the isolated RNA, meaning that expressed TCRB transcripts were what got sequenced. Deep immunoSEQ sequencing was performed on naive, central memory and regulatory T cell samples, with an average of roughly 4 million total reads per sample. Sorted cells were lysed in RLT buffer, and RNA was extracted using DNase-treated RNeasy Micro or Mini kits according to cell number. To prevent cross-contamination, each cell subset was processed individually, whereas patient and healthy donor samples were processed jointly. TCRB sequences were amplified from cDNA with the immunoSEQ multiplex PCR, producing 87-bp fragments spanning the CDR3 region. Amplicons were sequenced on the Illumina HiSeq platform. In the authors' own workflow: Synthetic template baselines were used to correct PCR bias computationally, reads within Hamming distance 2 were collapsed together, and singletons that could not be merged were discarded. By aligning reads against IMGT, V, D and J genes, CDR3 length, and insertions or deletions at six rearrangement sites were assigned. Within each subset, clonotype counts were normalized to the number of sorted cells before true diversity and Gini coefficients were calculated with the tcR R package. The overlap coefficient, calculated on TCRB nucleotide sequences, was used to measure repertoire sharing. What TCRdb holds here is the immuneACCESS table cut down to in-frame rearrangements. Part of the clones is not present; checked against another copy, under half of the missing clones reflect an unresolved V gene, and the others are unexplained. Clone size and the V and J calls come from that table; the DNA yielded D and trimming. This sample has a few hundred thousand clones in its table, and 9.6% of those were observed once. The ten largest clones add up to around 0.66% of the sample.

Findings and caveats that apply to the study as a whole: Naive, central memory and regulatory TCRB repertoires appeared to be more similar among patients than among healthy donors. Because cDNA was sequenced instead of genomic DNA, highly expressing activated cells could be over-represented, though the groups showed no difference in activation or CD3 levels. In all four CD4+ subsets, TCRB CDR3 length was moderately but significantly shorter in type 1 diabetes patients. At VDJ recombination sites, type 1 diabetes patients had fewer insertions and more deleted nucleotides, which implies abnormalities in thymic rearrangement. PCR may preferentially amplify shorter templates, but because patient and control samples were amplified and corrected together, any resulting skew would affect both groups equally. Only small numbers of individuals were included in the HLA sub-analyses, which left unresolved whether HLA type had any influence on TCRB rearrangement.

This sequence originates from a man aged 25-40 years with type 1 diabetes. The chain joins TRBV9 to TRBJ2-5; the junction holds 8 bases that match TRBD1. Sequencing was done on a sample of central memory CD4+ T cells from blood. CDR3 reads: CASSVAPLAGGVETQYF. The DNA reads TGTGCCAGCAGCGTAGCCCCCCTGGCAGGGGGCGTCGAGACCCAGTACTTC.